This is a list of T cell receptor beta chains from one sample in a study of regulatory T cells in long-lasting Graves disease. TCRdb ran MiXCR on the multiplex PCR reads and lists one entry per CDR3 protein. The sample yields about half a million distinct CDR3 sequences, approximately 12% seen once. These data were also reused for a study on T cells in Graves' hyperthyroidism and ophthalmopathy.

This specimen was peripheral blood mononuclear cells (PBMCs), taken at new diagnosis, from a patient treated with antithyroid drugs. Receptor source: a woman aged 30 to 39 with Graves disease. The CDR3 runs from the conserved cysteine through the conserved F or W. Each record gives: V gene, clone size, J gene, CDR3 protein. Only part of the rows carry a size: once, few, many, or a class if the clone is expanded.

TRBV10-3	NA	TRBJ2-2	CAITQTNTGELFF
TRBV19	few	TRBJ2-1	CASTRTGTYNEQFF
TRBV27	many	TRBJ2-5	CASSLSSYQETQYF
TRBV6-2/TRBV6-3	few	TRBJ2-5	CASSKLPGSLPETQYF
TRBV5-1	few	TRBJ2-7	CASSLRPGQGPGEQYF
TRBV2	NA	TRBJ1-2	CPSSGQGIYGYTF
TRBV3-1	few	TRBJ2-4	CASSLGTEKNIQYF
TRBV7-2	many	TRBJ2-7	CASNSWDRGSYEQYF
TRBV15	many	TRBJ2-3	CATSSSGNVVDTQYF
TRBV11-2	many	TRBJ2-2	CASTDLNTGELFF
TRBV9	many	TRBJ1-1	CASSAYLGGPEAFF
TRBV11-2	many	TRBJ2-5	CASSEGWETQYF
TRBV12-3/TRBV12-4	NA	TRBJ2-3	CASSQAERGYTDTQYF
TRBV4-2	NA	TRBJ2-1	CASSQSSRQAWDNEQFF
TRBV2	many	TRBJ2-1	CASRDRSPGPAYNEQFF
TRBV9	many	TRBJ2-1	CASSVDQLVNEQFF
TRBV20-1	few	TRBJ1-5	CSAGQGINQPQHF
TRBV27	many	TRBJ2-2	CASIPIAGGPTGELFF
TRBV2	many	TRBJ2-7	CASSRTSGVTYEQYF
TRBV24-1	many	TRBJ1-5	CATSVSGPRNSPQHF
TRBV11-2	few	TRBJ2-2	CASSRLVGSIGELFF
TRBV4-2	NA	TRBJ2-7	CASSQVGLAASGMEEQYF
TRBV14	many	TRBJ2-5	CASSQGLLTTSGLETQYF
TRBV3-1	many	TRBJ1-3	CASSPWEAGNTIYF
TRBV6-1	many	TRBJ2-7	CASSKDQGSYRGYEQYF
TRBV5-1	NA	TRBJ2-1	CASSLILLAGANEQFF
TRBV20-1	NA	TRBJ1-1	CSARGARGGNTEALF
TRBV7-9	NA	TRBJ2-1	CASSRDRVGNEQFF
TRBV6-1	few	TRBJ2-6	CASSVFPGANVLTF
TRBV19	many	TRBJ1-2	CASRPTQTYKANYGYTF
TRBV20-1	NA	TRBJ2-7	CSATRPSYEQYF
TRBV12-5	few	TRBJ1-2	CASGLNPPQGGRYGGYTF
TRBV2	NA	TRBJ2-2	CASSGGTGGTGELFF
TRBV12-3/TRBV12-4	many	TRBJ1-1	CASSRPTEGPLNTEAFF
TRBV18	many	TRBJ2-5	CASSGGQETQYF
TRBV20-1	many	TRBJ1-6	CSARDVTENSPLHF
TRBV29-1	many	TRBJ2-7	CSAGTGGPYEQYF
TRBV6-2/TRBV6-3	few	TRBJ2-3	CASTNRADTQYF
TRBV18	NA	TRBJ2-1	CASSLREVYEQFF
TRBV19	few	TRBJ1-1	CASGQGAGTEAFF
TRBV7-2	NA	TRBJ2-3	CASSPGTRGGTDTQYF
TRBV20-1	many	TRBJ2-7	CSLGRILYLEQYF
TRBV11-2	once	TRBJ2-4	CASSSPPSEGAIKNIQYF
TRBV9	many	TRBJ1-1	CASSVGTDMNTEAFF
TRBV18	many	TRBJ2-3	CASSPQSDTQYF
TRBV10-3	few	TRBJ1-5	CAISEGTHQPQHF
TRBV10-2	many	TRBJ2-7	CASSEYIRFYEQYF
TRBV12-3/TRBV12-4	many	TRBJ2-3	CASRLEGTQYF
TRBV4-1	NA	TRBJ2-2	CASRLPGGNGELFF
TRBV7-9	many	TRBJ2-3	CASSSDWAQYF